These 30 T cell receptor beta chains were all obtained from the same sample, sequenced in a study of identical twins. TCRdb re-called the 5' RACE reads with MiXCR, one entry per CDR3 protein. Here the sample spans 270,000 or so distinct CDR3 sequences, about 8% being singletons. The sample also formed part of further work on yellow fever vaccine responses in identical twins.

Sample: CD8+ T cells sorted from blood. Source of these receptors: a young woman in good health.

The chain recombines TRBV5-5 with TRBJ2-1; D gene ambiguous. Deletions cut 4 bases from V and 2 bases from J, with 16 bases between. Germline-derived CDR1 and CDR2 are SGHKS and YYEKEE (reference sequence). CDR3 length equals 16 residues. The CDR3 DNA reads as TGTGCCAGCAGCCTCCTGGACCTCCGGGCCTACAATGAGCAGTTCTTC. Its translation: CASSLLDLRAYNEQFF.

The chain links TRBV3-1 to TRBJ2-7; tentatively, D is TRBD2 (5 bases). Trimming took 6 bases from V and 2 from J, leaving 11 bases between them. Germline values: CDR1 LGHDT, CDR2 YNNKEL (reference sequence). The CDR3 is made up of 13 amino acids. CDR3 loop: CASRTDGTYEQYF. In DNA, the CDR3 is TGTGCCAGCAGGACTGACGGGACCTACGAGCAGTACTTC.

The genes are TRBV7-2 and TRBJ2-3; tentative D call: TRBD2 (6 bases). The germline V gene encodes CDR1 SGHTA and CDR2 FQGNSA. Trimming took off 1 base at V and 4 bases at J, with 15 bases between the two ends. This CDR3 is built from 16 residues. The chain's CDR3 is CASSLEGGFTADTQYF. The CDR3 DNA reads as TGTGCCAGCAGCTTAGAAGGAGGGTTTACGGCAGATACGCAGTATTTT.

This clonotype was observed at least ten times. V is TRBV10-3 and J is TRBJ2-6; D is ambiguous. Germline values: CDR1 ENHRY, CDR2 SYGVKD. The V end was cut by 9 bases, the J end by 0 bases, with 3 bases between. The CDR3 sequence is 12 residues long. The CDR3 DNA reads TGTGCCATATTCTCTGGGGCCAACGTCCTGACTTTC. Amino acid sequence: CAIFSGANVLTF.

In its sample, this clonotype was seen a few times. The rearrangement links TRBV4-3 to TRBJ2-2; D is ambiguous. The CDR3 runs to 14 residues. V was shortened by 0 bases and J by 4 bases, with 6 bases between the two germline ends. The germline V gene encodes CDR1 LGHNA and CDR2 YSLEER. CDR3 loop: CASSQDRSTGELFF. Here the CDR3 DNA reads TGCGCCAGCAGCCAAGATCGGTCCACCGGGGAGCTGTTTTTT.

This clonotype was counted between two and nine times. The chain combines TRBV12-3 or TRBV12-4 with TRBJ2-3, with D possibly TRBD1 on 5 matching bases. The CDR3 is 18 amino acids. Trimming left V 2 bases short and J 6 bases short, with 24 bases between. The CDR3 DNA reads TGTGCCAGCAGTTTATTGGCCTTGGGGCCAGGGCATGGGGATACGCAGTATTTT. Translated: CASSLLALGPGHGDTQYF.

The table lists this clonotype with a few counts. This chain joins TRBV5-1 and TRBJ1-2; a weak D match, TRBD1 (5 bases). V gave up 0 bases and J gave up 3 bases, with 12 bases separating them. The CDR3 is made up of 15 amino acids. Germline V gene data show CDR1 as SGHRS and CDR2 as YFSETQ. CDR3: CASSLEGRVDYGYTF. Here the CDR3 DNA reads TGCGCCAGCAGCTTGGAAGGCAGGGTGGACTATGGCTACACCTTC.

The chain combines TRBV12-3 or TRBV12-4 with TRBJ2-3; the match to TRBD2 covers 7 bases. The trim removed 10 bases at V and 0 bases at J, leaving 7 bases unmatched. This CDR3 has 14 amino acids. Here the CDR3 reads CATIAGRSTDTQYF. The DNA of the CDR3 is TGTGCCACCATAGCGGGCAGAAGCACAGATACGCAGTATTTT.

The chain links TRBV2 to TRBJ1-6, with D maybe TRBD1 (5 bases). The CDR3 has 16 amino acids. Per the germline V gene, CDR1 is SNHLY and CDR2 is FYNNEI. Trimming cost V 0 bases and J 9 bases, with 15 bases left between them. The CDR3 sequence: CASSEAGAGPISPLHF. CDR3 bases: TGTGCCAGCAGTGAAGCCGGGGCAGGGCCCATTTCACCCCTCCACTTT.

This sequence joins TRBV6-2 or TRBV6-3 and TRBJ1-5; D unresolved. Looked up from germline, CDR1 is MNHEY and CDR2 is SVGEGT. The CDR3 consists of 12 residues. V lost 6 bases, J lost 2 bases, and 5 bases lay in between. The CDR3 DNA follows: TGTGCCAGCAGACGAGGCAATCAGCCCCAGCATTTT. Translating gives CASRRGNQPQHF.

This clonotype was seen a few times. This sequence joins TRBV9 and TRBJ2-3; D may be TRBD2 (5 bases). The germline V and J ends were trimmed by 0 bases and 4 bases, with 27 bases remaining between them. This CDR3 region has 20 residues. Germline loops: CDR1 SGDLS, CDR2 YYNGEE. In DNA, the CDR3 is TGTGCCAGCAGCGTAGGGAGCGGTTCATCATTATCCGAACTATCAGATACGCAGTATTTT. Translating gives CASSVGSGSSLSELSDTQYF.

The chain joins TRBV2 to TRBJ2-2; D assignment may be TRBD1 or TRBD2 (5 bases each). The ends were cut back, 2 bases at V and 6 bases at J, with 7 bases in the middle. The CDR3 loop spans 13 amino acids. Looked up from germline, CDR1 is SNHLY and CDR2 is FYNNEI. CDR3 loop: CASSEMGAGELFF. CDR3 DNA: TGTGCCAGCAGTGAAATGGGGGCCGGGGAGCTGTTTTTT.

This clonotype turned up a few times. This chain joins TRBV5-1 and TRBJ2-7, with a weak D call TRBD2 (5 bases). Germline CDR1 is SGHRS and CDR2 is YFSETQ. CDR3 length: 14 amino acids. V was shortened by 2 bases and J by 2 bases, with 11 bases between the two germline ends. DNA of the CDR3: TGCGCCAGCAGCTTTCAGACGGGGACCTACGAGCAGTACTTC. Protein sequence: CASSFQTGTYEQYF.

The CDR3 DNA is TGCAGTGCAGCCTCCCTAGGCTACGAGCAGTACTTC. Residues: CSAASLGYEQYF. V gene TRBV20-1 combines with J gene TRBJ2-7; D gene uncertain. CDR3 length equals 12 residues. Looked up from germline, CDR1 is DFQATT and CDR2 is SNEGSKA (reference sequence). The V end was cut by 6 bases, the J end by 3 bases, with 12 bases between.

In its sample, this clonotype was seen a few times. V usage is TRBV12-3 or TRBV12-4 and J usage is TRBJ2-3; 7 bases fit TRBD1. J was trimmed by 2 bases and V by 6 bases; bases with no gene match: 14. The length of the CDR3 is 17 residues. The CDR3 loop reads CASSKNRQGVLTDTQYF. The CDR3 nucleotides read TGTGCCAGCAGCAAAAATCGACAGGGAGTACTCACAGATACGCAGTATTTT.

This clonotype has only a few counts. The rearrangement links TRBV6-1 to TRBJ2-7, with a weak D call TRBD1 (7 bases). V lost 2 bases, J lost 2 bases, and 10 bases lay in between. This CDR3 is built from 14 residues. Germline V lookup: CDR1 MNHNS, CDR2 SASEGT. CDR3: CASSEFRGAYEQYF. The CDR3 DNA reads TGTGCCAGCAGTGAATTCAGGGGGGCCTACGAGCAGTACTTC.

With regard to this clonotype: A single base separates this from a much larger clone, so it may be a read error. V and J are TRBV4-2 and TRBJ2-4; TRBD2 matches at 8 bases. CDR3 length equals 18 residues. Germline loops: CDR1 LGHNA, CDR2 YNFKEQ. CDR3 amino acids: CPSSQDVSGAGPKNIQYF. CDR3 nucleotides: TGTCCCAGCAGCCAAGATGTTAGCGGGGCTGGACCCAAAAACATTCAGTACTTC.

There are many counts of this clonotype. The CDR3 sequence: CASSQVTGELFF. DNA of the CDR3: TGTGCCAGCAGCCAAGTGACCGGGGAGCTGTTTTTT. The chain has TRBV4-2 and TRBJ2-2; unclear D gene. V lost 1 base, J lost 5 bases, and 2 bases lay in between. Germline CDR1 reads LGHNA; CDR2 reads YNFKEQ. The CDR3 is 12 residues long.

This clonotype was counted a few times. CDR3 protein: CASSPRTSGRWRYNEQFF. The DNA for the CDR3 is TGTGCCAGCAGCCCAAGGACTAGCGGGAGGTGGAGGTACAATGAGCAGTTCTTC. The chain employs TRBV11-1 and TRBJ2-1, with 14 bases lining up with TRBD2. Per germline, CDR1 SGHAT and CDR2 FQDESV (reference sequence). The CDR3 extends over 18 amino acids. With V trimmed by 5 bases and J by 4 bases, 10 bases remained unmatched. The full variable domain, completed using reference TRBV11-1 and TRBJ2-1, is EAEVAQSPRYKITEKSQAVAFWCDPISGHATLYWYRQILGQGPELLVQFQDESVVDDSQLPKDRFSAERLKGVDSTLKIQPAELGDSAMYLCASSPRTSGRWRYNEQFFGPGTRLTVL.

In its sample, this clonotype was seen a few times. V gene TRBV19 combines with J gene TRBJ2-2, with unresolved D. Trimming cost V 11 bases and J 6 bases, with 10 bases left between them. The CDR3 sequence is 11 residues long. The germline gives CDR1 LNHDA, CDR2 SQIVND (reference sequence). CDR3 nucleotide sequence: TGTGCCGTGGGGAAGGCCGGGGAGCTGTTTTTT. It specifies CAVGKAGELFF.

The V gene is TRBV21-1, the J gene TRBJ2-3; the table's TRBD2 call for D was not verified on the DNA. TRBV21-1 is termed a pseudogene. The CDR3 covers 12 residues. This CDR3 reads CASSGSPDTQYF. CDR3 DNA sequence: TGTGCCAGCAGCGGGAGTCCAGATACGCAGTATTTT.

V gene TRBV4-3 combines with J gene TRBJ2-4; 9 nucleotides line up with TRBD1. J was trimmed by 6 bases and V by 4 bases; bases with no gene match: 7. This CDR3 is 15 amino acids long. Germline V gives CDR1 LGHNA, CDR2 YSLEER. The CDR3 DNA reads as TGCGCCAGCAGCCTCAGGGACAGGGACATAAACATTCAGTACTTC. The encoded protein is CASSLRDRDINIQYF.

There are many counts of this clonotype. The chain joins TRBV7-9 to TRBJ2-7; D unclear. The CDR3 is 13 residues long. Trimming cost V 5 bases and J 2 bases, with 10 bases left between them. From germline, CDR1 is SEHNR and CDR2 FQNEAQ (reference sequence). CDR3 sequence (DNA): TGTGCCAGCAGCCACCCCAATACCTACGAGCAGTACTTC. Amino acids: CASSHPNTYEQYF.

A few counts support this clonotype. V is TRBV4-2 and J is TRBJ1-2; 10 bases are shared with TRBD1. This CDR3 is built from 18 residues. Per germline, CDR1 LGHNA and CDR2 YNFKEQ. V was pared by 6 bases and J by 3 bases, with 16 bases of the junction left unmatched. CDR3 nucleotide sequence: TGTGCCAGCAGGCAAAGGGATCCCGGGACAGGGGAGGACTATGGCTACACCTTC. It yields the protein CASRQRDPGTGEDYGYTF.

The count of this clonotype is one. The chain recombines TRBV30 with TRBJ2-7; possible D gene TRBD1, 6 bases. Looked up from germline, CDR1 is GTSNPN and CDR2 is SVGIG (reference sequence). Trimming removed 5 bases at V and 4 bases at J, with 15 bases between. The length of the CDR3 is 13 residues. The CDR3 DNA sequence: TGTGCCTGGTCAGGGGTAGTAGTGTACGAGCAGTACTTC. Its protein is CAWSGVVVYEQYF.

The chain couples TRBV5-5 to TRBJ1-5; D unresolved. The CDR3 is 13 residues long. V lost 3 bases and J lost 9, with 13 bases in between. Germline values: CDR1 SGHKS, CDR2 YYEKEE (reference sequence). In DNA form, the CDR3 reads TGTGCCAGCAGCTCGTCATGGGGTTGGCCCCAGCATTTT. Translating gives CASSSSWGWPQHF.

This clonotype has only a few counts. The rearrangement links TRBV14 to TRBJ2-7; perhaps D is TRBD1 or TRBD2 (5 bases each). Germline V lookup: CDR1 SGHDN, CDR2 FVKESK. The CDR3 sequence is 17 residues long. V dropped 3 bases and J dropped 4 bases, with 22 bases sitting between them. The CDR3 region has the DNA TGTGCCAGCAGCCAGGGACGCAACTCGCCCACCGTTTACGAGCAGTACTTC. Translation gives CASSQGRNSPTVYEQYF.

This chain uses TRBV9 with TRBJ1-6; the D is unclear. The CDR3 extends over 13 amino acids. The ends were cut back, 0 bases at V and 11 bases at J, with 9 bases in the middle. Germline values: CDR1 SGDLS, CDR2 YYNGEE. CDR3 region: CASSVESQAPLHF. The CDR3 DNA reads TGTGCCAGCAGCGTAGAGTCTCAAGCACCCCTCCACTTT.

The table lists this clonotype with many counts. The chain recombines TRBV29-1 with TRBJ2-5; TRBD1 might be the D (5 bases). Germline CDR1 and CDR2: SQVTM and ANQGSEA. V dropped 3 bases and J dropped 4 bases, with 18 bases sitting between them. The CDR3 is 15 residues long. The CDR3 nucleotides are TGCAGCGTTGAGGAACGAGGACAATGGGGAGAGACCCAGTACTTC. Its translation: CSVEERGQWGETQYF.

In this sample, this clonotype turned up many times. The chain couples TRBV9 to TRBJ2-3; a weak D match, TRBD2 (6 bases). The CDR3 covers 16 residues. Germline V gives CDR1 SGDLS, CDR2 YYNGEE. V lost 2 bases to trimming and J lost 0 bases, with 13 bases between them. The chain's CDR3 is CASSVASSASTDTQYF. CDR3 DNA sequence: TGTGCCAGCAGCGTGGCCTCTAGCGCTAGCACAGATACGCAGTATTTT.